Listed below are T cell receptor beta chains from one sample, sequenced in a study of cytomegalovirus exposure and HLA in healthy donors. Clones were sequenced by immunoSEQ multiplex PCR, and TCRdb holds only the in-frame ones, with some missing. The repertoire holds about 160,000 clones, with under 80% as singletons. Sequences were obtained from PBMCs. The receptors originated from a female donor in good health and CMV-seronegative. Each CDR3 is given with its conserved first and last residue. Fields, in order: V gene, clone size, J gene, D gene, CDR3 protein, CDR3 DNA. D genes are given only for firm matches. Not all rows give a size; the values are once, few, many and, for expanded clones, a class.

v_gene: TRBV19; abundance: -; j_gene: TRBJ2-1; d_gene: TRBD2; CDR3aa: CASSIVIGAYGGVGRDEQFF; CDR3nt: TGTGCCAGTAGTATTGTAATAGGTGCATATGGGGGAGTGGGGAGGGATGAGCAGTTCTTC
v_gene: TRBV25-1; abundance: -; j_gene: TRBJ1-1; d_gene: -; CDR3aa: CASSEPGAGRTEAFF; CDR3nt: TGTGCCAGCAGTGAACCCGGGGCCGGGAGGACTGAAGCTTTCTTT
v_gene: TRBV29-1; abundance: -; j_gene: TRBJ2-2; d_gene: TRBD1; CDR3aa: CSVPNRQGANTGELFF; CDR3nt: TGCAGCGTGCCAAACAGACAGGGGGCGAACACCGGGGAGCTGTTTTTT
v_gene: TRBV5-1; abundance: -; j_gene: TRBJ2-5; d_gene: -; CDR3aa: CASSLEGLEGETQYF; CDR3nt: TGCGCCAGCAGCTTGGAAGGGTTAGAGGGAGAGACCCAGTACTTC
v_gene: TRBV6-4; abundance: -; j_gene: TRBJ2-1; d_gene: TRBD2; CDR3aa: CASSGERLAGVGEQFF; CDR3nt: TGTGCCAGCAGTGGGGAGAGACTAGCGGGAGTTGGTGAGCAGTTCTTC
v_gene: TRBV21-1; abundance: -; j_gene: TRBJ1-1; d_gene: -; CDR3aa: CASSKKRHRPEAFF; CDR3nt: TGTGCCAGCAGCAAAAAAAGACATCGGCCTGAAGCTTTCTTT
v_gene: TRBV9; abundance: -; j_gene: TRBJ1-3; d_gene: -; CDR3aa: CASSLGGSGNTIYF; CDR3nt: TGTGCCAGCAGCCTGGGGGGTTCTGGAAACACCATATATTTT
v_gene: TRBV6-5; abundance: -; j_gene: TRBJ1-2; d_gene: TRBD1; CDR3aa: CASSRGQGTGYTF; CDR3nt: TGTGCCAGCAGTAGGGGACAGGGGACCGGCTACACCTTC
v_gene: TRBV5-5; abundance: -; j_gene: TRBJ1-2; d_gene: TRBD1; CDR3aa: CASSVRPGTAYGYTF; CDR3nt: TGTGCCAGCAGCGTGCGACCCGGGACAGCATATGGCTACACCTTC
v_gene: TRBV7-3; abundance: -; j_gene: TRBJ1-3; d_gene: -; CDR3aa: CASSLFANSGNTIYF; CDR3nt: TGTGCCAGCAGCTTATTTGCGAACTCTGGAAACACCATATATTTT
v_gene: TRBV7-9; abundance: -; j_gene: TRBJ2-1; d_gene: -; CDR3aa: CASSLGGARNEQFF; CDR3nt: TGTGCCAGCAGCTTAGGCGGGGCTCGCAATGAGCAGTTCTTC
v_gene: TRBV6-5; abundance: -; j_gene: TRBJ1-1; d_gene: -; CDR3aa: CASSYSRGNTEAFF; CDR3nt: TGTGCCAGCAGTTACTCCCGGGGGAACACTGAAGCTTTCTTT
v_gene: TRBV25-1; abundance: -; j_gene: TRBJ1-3; d_gene: -; CDR3aa: CASSESGYSGNTIYF; CDR3nt: TGTGCCAGCAGTGAATCGGGATACTCTGGAAACACCATATATTTT
v_gene: TRBV15; abundance: -; j_gene: TRBJ2-1; d_gene: TRBD1; CDR3aa: CATSRSPGQGYGEQFF; CDR3nt: TGTGCCACCAGCAGATCCCCGGGACAGGGCTACGGTGAGCAGTTCTTC
v_gene: TRBV5-1; abundance: -; j_gene: TRBJ2-5; d_gene: TRBD1; CDR3aa: CASSGGSGQGMETQYF; CDR3nt: TGCGCCAGCAGCGGCGGGTCAGGACAGGGTATGGAGACCCAGTACTTC
v_gene: TRBV9; abundance: -; j_gene: TRBJ2-3; d_gene: -; CDR3aa: CASSGSGRSDTQYF; CDR3nt: TGTGCCAGCAGTGGGTCGGGGAGGTCAGATACGCAGTATTTT
v_gene: TRBV6-1; abundance: few; j_gene: TRBJ2-3; d_gene: TRBD1; CDR3aa: CASSEMTGGPDTQYF; CDR3nt: TGTGCCAGCAGTGAAATGACAGGGGGCCCAGATACGCAGTATTTT
v_gene: TRBV6-1; abundance: medium-sized; j_gene: TRBJ1-1; d_gene: -; CDR3aa: CASSDRGEAFF; CDR3nt: TGTGCCAGCAGTGACAGGGGTGAAGCTTTCTTT
v_gene: TRBV7-9; abundance: -; j_gene: TRBJ1-2; d_gene: TRBD1; CDR3aa: CASSLGGQGKNGYTF; CDR3nt: TGTGCCAGCAGCTTAGGAGGACAGGGGAAGAATGGCTACACCTTC
v_gene: TRBV9; abundance: -; j_gene: TRBJ2-5; d_gene: -; CDR3aa: CASSVALAPGETQYF; CDR3nt: TGTGCCAGCAGCGTAGCCCTAGCCCCCGGAGAGACCCAGTACTTC
v_gene: TRBV7-9; abundance: few; j_gene: TRBJ2-2; d_gene: TRBD1; CDR3aa: CARSPGQGVTGELFF; CDR3nt: TGTGCCAGGAGCCCGGGACAGGGAGTAACCGGGGAGCTGTTTTTT
v_gene: TRBV29-1; abundance: -; j_gene: TRBJ2-3; d_gene: -; CDR3aa: CSGGGGTTDTQYF; CDR3nt: TGCAGCGGGGGAGGCGGGACCACAGATACGCAGTATTTT
v_gene: TRBV30; abundance: once; j_gene: TRBJ2-7; d_gene: TRBD1; CDR3aa: CAWASDRQDEQYF; CDR3nt: TGTGCCTGGGCCTCGGACAGGCAAGACGAGCAGTACTTC
v_gene: TRBV5-6; abundance: -; j_gene: TRBJ1-2; d_gene: -; CDR3aa: CASSLERGGGYTF; CDR3nt: TGTGCCAGCAGCTTGGAACGGGGAGGGGGCTACACCTTC
v_gene: TRBV6-4; abundance: -; j_gene: TRBJ1-1; d_gene: TRBD1; CDR3aa: CASSLGQGSTEAFF; CDR3nt: TGTGCCAGCAGCCTGGGACAGGGGTCCACTGAAGCTTTCTTT
v_gene: TRBV2; abundance: -; j_gene: TRBJ1-1; d_gene: -; CDR3aa: CASSLEGFNTEAFF; CDR3nt: TGTGCCAGCAGTCTGGAGGGCTTCAACACTGAAGCTTTCTTT
v_gene: TRBV18; abundance: once; j_gene: TRBJ1-6; d_gene: -; CDR3aa: CASSSQGPSNSPLHF; CDR3nt: TGTGCCAGCTCAAGCCAGGGGCCTAGTAATTCACCCCTCCACTTT
v_gene: TRBV27; abundance: -; j_gene: TRBJ2-7; d_gene: -; CDR3aa: CASSFLGPAEQYF; CDR3nt: TGTGCCAGCAGTTTCCTAGGTCCGGCCGAGCAGTACTTC
v_gene: TRBV2; abundance: -; j_gene: TRBJ2-5; d_gene: TRBD2; CDR3aa: CASSEGLAGESGETQYF; CDR3nt: TGTGCCAGCAGTGAAGGGCTAGCGGGAGAAAGTGGAGAGACCCAGTACTTC
v_gene: TRBV6-5; abundance: -; j_gene: TRBJ2-1; d_gene: -; CDR3aa: CASSYDPGAYNEQFF; CDR3nt: TGTGCCAGCAGTTACGATCCGGGAGCTTACAATGAGCAGTTCTTC
v_gene: TRBV5-1; abundance: once; j_gene: TRBJ2-7; d_gene: TRBD2; CDR3aa: CAGSGTSEGEQYF; CDR3nt: TGCGCCGGCAGCGGGACTAGCGAAGGGGAGCAGTACTTC
v_gene: TRBV10-3; abundance: -; j_gene: TRBJ2-1; d_gene: TRBD1; CDR3aa: CANGQGDQSYNEQFF; CDR3nt: TGTGCCAACGGACAGGGGGATCAATCCTACAATGAGCAGTTCTTC
v_gene: TRBV11-2; abundance: -; j_gene: TRBJ1-1; d_gene: TRBD1; CDR3aa: CASSILTGVGTEAFF; CDR3nt: TGTGCCAGCAGCATATTAACAGGGGTTGGCACTGAAGCTTTCTTT
v_gene: TRBV5-6; abundance: -; j_gene: TRBJ1-2; d_gene: -; CDR3aa: CASSLLAGGGYTF; CDR3nt: TGTGCCAGCAGCTTACTAGCAGGAGGTGGCTACACCTTC
v_gene: TRBV29-1; abundance: -; j_gene: TRBJ2-7; d_gene: TRBD1; CDR3aa: CSVSPTGASYEQYF; CDR3nt: TGCAGCGTATCCCCGACAGGGGCCTCCTACGAGCAGTACTTC
v_gene: TRBV4-1; abundance: few; j_gene: TRBJ1-1; d_gene: -; CDR3aa: CASSQGGTKEAFF; CDR3nt: TGCGCCAGCAGCCAAGGAGGTACGAAGGAAGCTTTCTTT
v_gene: TRBV7-9; abundance: -; j_gene: TRBJ2-7; d_gene: -; CDR3aa: CASSIGGARYEQYF; CDR3nt: TGTGCCAGCAGCATCGGGGGAGCCAGGTACGAGCAGTACTTC
v_gene: TRBV15; abundance: -; j_gene: TRBJ2-7; d_gene: -; CDR3aa: CATSREGGTSYEQYF; CDR3nt: TGTGCCACCAGCAGAGAGGGGGGAACGTCCTACGAGCAGTACTTC
v_gene: TRBV6-6; abundance: -; j_gene: TRBJ2-1; d_gene: -; CDR3aa: CATRGAGLISYNEQFF; CDR3nt: TGTGCCACCCGGGGGGCGGGCCTTATCTCCTACAATGAGCAGTTCTTC
v_gene: TRBV19; abundance: few; j_gene: TRBJ1-2; d_gene: TRBD1; CDR3aa: CASSIDREYGYTF; CDR3nt: TGTGCCAGTAGTATCGACAGGGAGTATGGCTACACCTTC
v_gene: TRBV25-1; abundance: -; j_gene: TRBJ2-5; d_gene: TRBD2; CDR3aa: CASSEWTSGGQETQYF; CDR3nt: TGTGCCAGCAGTGAATGGACTAGCGGGGGGCAAGAGACCCAGTACTTC
v_gene: TRBV6-6; abundance: -; j_gene: TRBJ2-7; d_gene: TRBD1; CDR3aa: CASSTLGDSRTYEQYF; CDR3nt: TGTGCCAGCTCTACTCTGGGGGACAGCAGGACCTACGAGCAGTACTTC
v_gene: TRBV5-1; abundance: -; j_gene: TRBJ2-7; d_gene: -; CDR3aa: CASSFGGSNEQYF; CDR3nt: TGCGCCAGCAGCTTCGGGGGTTCCAACGAGCAGTACTTC
v_gene: TRBV27; abundance: once; j_gene: TRBJ1-1; d_gene: TRBD1; CDR3aa: CANRDRVKKNTEAFF; CDR3nt: TGTGCCAACCGGGACAGGGTTAAGAAGAACACTGAAGCTTTCTTT
v_gene: TRBV21-1; abundance: once; j_gene: TRBJ2-7; d_gene: -; CDR3aa: CASQEAYGTTLSYEQYF; CDR3nt: TGTGCCAGCCAAGAAGCATATGGGACTACGCTATCCTACGAGCAGTACTTC
v_gene: TRBV11-3; abundance: few; j_gene: TRBJ2-3; d_gene: TRBD1; CDR3aa: CASSSSRDRGKVRDTQYF; CDR3nt: TGTGCCAGCAGCTCTTCCCGGGACAGGGGGAAAGTCAGGGATACGCAGTATTTT
v_gene: TRBV5-5; abundance: -; j_gene: TRBJ2-3; d_gene: TRBD2; CDR3aa: CASSDPLAGVFTDTQYF; CDR3nt: TGTGCCAGCAGCGACCCACTAGCGGGAGTGTTCACAGATACGCAGTATTTT
v_gene: TRBV9; abundance: -; j_gene: TRBJ2-1; d_gene: TRBD2; CDR3aa: CASSVSGSSYNEQFF; CDR3nt: TGTGCCAGCAGCGTTAGCGGGAGCTCCTACAATGAGCAGTTCTTC
v_gene: TRBV11-2; abundance: few; j_gene: TRBJ2-2; d_gene: -; CDR3aa: CASSLLVRTGELFF; CDR3nt: TGTGCCAGCAGCTTACTAGTTCGCACCGGGGAGCTGTTTTTT
v_gene: TRBV6-6; abundance: -; j_gene: TRBJ2-7; d_gene: -; CDR3aa: CASTPRGGFIREQYF; CDR3nt: TGTGCCAGCACCCCGAGGGGGGGATTTATCCGCGAGCAGTACTTC
v_gene: TRBV6-5; abundance: few; j_gene: TRBJ2-5; d_gene: TRBD2; CDR3aa: CASSSLSGPQETQYF; CDR3nt: TGTGCCAGCAGTTCCCTTAGCGGGCCTCAAGAGACCCAGTACTTC